The rows below give T cell receptor beta chains drawn from one sample of a study of early T cells in non-severe SARS-CoV-2 infection. MiXCR, run by TCRdb on the 5' RACE reads, gives a single entry per CDR3 protein. The data show roughly 51,000 distinct CDR3 sequences, around 6% seen once. The material was whole blood, obtained at baseline. These receptors all come from an adult who was a healthcare worker with PCR-confirmed SARS-CoV-2 infection or an uninfected control (not recorded which). Each CDR3 is given with its conserved first and last residue. A D gene is named only where the DNA matches it firmly. Clone sizes are given selectively: once, few, many, or a class where the clone is expanded.

D: .
size: few
J: TRBJ2-7
V: TRBV20-1
CDR3: CSARDSRGQSYEQYF
DNA: TGCAGTGCTAGAGATAGTCGGGGGCAGTCCTACGAGCAGTACTTC

D: TRBD1
size: .
J: TRBJ1-5
V: TRBV4-3
CDR3: CASSQDGDRGFQPQHF
DNA: TGCGCCAGCAGCCAAGATGGGGACAGGGGGTTTCAGCCCCAGCATTTT

D: TRBD1
size: many
J: TRBJ2-1
V: TRBV6-2/TRBV6-3
CDR3: CASSYGGQLLNEQFF
DNA: TGTGCCAGCAGTTACGGGGGACAGCTACTCAATGAGCAGTTCTTC

D: .
size: .
J: TRBJ1-2
V: TRBV29-1
CDR3: CSVERRSDSYGYTF
DNA: TGCAGCGTTGAACGCCGGTCAGATAGCTATGGCTACACCTTC

D: .
size: .
J: TRBJ1-5
V: TRBV10-3
CDR3: CAISSTSDQPQHF
DNA: TGTGCCATCAGTTCCACCTCGGACCAGCCCCAGCATTTT

D: TRBD2
size: many
J: TRBJ2-3
V: TRBV19
CDR3: CASSMSLAETDTQYF
DNA: TGTGCCAGTAGTATGTCTCTAGCGGAAACAGATACGCAGTATTTT

D: .
size: many
J: TRBJ1-2
V: TRBV19
CDR3: CASCQTVGALGYTF
DNA: TGTGCCAGTTGCCAGACCGTGGGGGCCCTTGGCTACACCTTC

D: .
size: .
J: TRBJ1-4
V: TRBV7-3
CDR3: CASSPFWAGVEKLFF
DNA: TGTGCCAGCAGCCCCTTTTGGGCGGGAGTTGAAAAACTGTTTTTT

D: .
size: .
J: TRBJ1-2
V: TRBV3-1
CDR3: CASSLRLLYGYTF
DNA: TGTGCCAGCAGCCTGAGGTTACTTTATGGCTACACCTTC

D: TRBD2
size: many
J: TRBJ2-5
V: TRBV19
CDR3: CASSTTSGGSDETQYF
DNA: TGTGCCAGTAGTACAACTAGCGGGGGGTCGGATGAGACCCAGTACTTC

D: .
size: many
J: TRBJ2-7
V: TRBV4-3
CDR3: CASSQATGPSYEQYF
DNA: TGCGCCAGCAGCCAAGCCACAGGACCTTCCTACGAGCAGTACTTC

D: TRBD1
size: many
J: TRBJ1-5
V: TRBV20-1
CDR3: CSASRGGNQPQHF
DNA: TGCAGTGCTAGCAGGGGGGGCAATCAGCCCCAGCATTTT

D: .
size: many
J: TRBJ1-1
V: TRBV6-1
CDR3: CASSDRENTEAFF
DNA: TGTGCCAGCAGTGACAGGGAGAACACTGAAGCTTTCTTT

D: .
size: .
J: TRBJ2-3
V: TRBV5-4
CDR3: CAMAEAGSGTDTQYF
DNA: TGTGCCATGGCGGAGGCGGGTTCCGGCACAGATACGCAGTATTTT

D: .
size: many
J: TRBJ1-3
V: TRBV5-1
CDR3: CASSPTGNTIYF
DNA: TGCGCCAGCAGTCCAACTGGAAACACCATATATTTT

D: .
size: few
J: TRBJ2-3
V: TRBV6-5
CDR3: CASREGGRPDTQYF
DNA: TGTGCCAGCCGAGAGGGCGGACGGCCAGATACGCAGTATTTT

D: .
size: many
J: TRBJ1-4
V: TRBV5-4
CDR3: CASSPYPAGSGEKLFF
DNA: TGTGCCAGCAGCCCGTATCCTGCGGGGTCCGGTGAAAAACTGTTTTTT

D: TRBD1
size: many
J: TRBJ2-7
V: TRBV13
CDR3: CASSSRDSTVDEQYF
DNA: TGTGCCAGCAGCTCCCGGGACAGCACGGTTGACGAGCAGTACTTC

D: TRBD1
size: .
J: TRBJ1-4
V: TRBV19
CDR3: CASIQMEGAPGKLFF
DNA: TGTGCCAGTATCCAAATGGAGGGGGCGCCAGGAAAACTGTTTTTT

D: .
size: few
J: TRBJ2-7
V: TRBV27
CDR3: CASSFHARVRGYEQYF
DNA: TGTGCCAGCAGTTTTCATGCTCGGGTCAGGGGCTACGAGCAGTACTTC

D: .
size: many
J: TRBJ2-1
V: TRBV10-1
CDR3: CASSRGVPNEQFF
DNA: TGCGCCAGCAGCAGGGGCGTCCCCAATGAGCAGTTCTTC

D: .
size: .
J: TRBJ2-1
V: TRBV20-1
CDR3: CSARDGGYSYNEQFF
DNA: TGCAGTGCTAGAGATGGGGGGTACTCCTACAATGAGCAGTTCTTC

D: TRBD2
size: .
J: TRBJ2-5
V: TRBV4-3
CDR3: CASSQVRGLAGGETQYF
DNA: TGCGCCAGCAGCCAAGTTCGGGGACTAGCGGGGGGAGAGACCCAGTACTTC

D: TRBD1
size: few
J: TRBJ1-6
V: TRBV4-2
CDR3: CASSHDLGQNNSPLHF
DNA: TGTGCCAGCAGCCACGACCTGGGACAGAATAATTCACCCCTCCACTTT

D: .
size: .
J: TRBJ2-3
V: TRBV5-6
CDR3: CASSSFFRGRLTDTQYF
DNA: TGTGCCAGCAGCTCATTTTTCCGGGGACGCCTCACAGATACGCAGTATTTT

D: .
size: many
J: TRBJ1-5
V: TRBV3-1
CDR3: CASSLYGGNQPQHF
DNA: TGTGCCAGCAGCCTTTATGGGGGCAATCAGCCCCAGCATTTT

D: .
size: many
J: TRBJ1-5
V: TRBV28
CDR3: CASRRTSKNQPQHF
DNA: TGTGCCAGCAGGCGGACGTCCAAAAATCAGCCCCAGCATTTT

D: TRBD1
size: few
J: TRBJ1-6
V: TRBV9
CDR3: CASSEGQGYPYNSPLHF
DNA: TGTGCCAGCAGCGAGGGACAGGGGTACCCCTATAATTCACCCCTCCACTTT